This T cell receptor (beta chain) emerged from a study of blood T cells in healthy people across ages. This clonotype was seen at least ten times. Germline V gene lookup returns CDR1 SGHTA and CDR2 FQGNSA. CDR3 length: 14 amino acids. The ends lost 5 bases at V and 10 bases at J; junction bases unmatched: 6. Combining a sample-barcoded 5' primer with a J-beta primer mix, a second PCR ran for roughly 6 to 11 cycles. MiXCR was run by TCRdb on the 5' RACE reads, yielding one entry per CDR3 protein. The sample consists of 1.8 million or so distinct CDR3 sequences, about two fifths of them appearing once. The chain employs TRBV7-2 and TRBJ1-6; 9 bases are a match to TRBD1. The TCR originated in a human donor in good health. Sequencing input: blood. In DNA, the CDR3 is TGTGCCAGCAGCCGGGACAGGGATAGCTCACCCCTCCACTTT. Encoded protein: CASSRDRDSSPLHF.